Each of the 32 T cell receptor beta chains below was sequenced from the same sample in a study of CD8+CD57+ T cells in acquired aplastic anemia. TCR beta VDJ and CDR3 profiling used genomic DNA as template. TCRdb reprocessed the reads with MiXCR, giving one entry per CDR3 protein. The repertoire includes approximately 300,000 distinct CDR3 sequences, roughly 53% of them detected once, and around 1.2% sits in the top ten. The patients chosen for sequencing had shown expansion of CD8+CD57+ cells (detected by flow cytometry). Specimen: sorted CD4+, CD8+, or CD8+CD57+ T cells (not recorded which) from PBMCs. These receptors originate from a human donor with aplastic anemia.

This clonotype was recorded only once. The rearrangement uses TRBV7-3 and TRBJ2-7, with D unclear. The V and J ends lost 5 bases and 2 bases respectively, with 10 bases between them. CDR1 and CDR2 from the germline V gene are SGHTA and FQGTGA. The CDR3 is 13 amino acids. The CDR3 here is CASSPRAAYEQYF. CDR3 DNA sequence: TGTGCCAGCAGCCCCCGGGCGGCCTACGAGCAGTACTTC.

The chain is built from TRBV6-6 and TRBJ2-6; 10 bases are shared with TRBD1. Germline V lookup: CDR1 MNHNY, CDR2 SVGAGI (reference sequence). V trimming: 9 bases; J trimming: 2 bases; junction bases outside the gene matches: 10. This CDR3 is 17 amino acids long. CDR3 sequence reads: CASAPGTGDPGANVLTF. As DNA, the CDR3 is TGTGCCAGTGCCCCCGGGACAGGGGACCCTGGGGCCAACGTCCTGACTTTC.

This clonotype has at least ten counts. This chain joins TRBV7-9 and TRBJ1-6, with D tentatively TRBD1 (6 bases). Germline-derived CDR1 and CDR2 are SEHNR and FQNEAQ (reference sequence). V was cut by 5 bases and J by 9 bases, with 11 bases left in between. This CDR3 region has 13 residues. CDR3 loop: CASSVDSFSPLHF. In DNA form, the CDR3 reads TGTGCCAGCAGCGTGGACAGCTTTTCACCCCTCCACTTT.

This chain uses TRBV2 with TRBJ1-5; TRBD1 might be the D (6 bases). The ends were cut back, 7 bases at V and 8 bases at J, with 12 bases in the middle. The CDR3 contains 12 residues. Per germline, CDR1 SNHLY and CDR2 FYNNEI. For the CDR3, the DNA is TGTGCCAGCACGTCCGGGGGCAAGCCCCAGCATTTT. Translated, it gives CASTSGGKPQHF.

The chain combines TRBV19 with TRBJ1-6; 10 bases are a match to TRBD1. CDR1 LNHDA and CDR2 SQIVND come from the germline V gene (reference sequence). V shed 3 bases, J shed 13 bases, and the junction held 6 bases outside the gene matches. There are 14 residues in the CDR3. The CDR3 loop is CASSILGTGDPLHF. In DNA form, the CDR3 reads TGTGCCAGTAGTATTCTTGGGACAGGGGACCCCCTCCACTTT.

The rearrangement uses TRBV7-9 and TRBJ1-1; D is possibly TRBD1 (5 bases). CDR3 length equals 14 residues. V lost 3 bases to trimming and J lost 1 base, with 9 bases between them. Per germline, CDR1 SEHNR and CDR2 FQNEAQ (reference sequence). This CDR3 is CASSLDNRNTEAFF. The CDR3 coding sequence is TGTGCCAGCAGCTTGGACAACCGGAACACTGAAGCTTTCTTT.

Regarding this clonotype: The CDR3 ends on some other residue instead of the conserved phenylalanine or tryptophan, so this is likely a read error. CDR3 DNA sequence: TGTGCCAGCAGCTTGAGGCAGGGCGAGATGAACACTGAAGCTTTCTCT. Protein sequence: CASSLRQGEMNTEAFS. The chain combines TRBV7-3 with TRBJ1-1, with D tentatively TRBD1 (5 bases). V was cut by 3 bases and J by 0 bases, with 14 bases left in between. The CDR3 runs to 16 residues. Looked up from germline, CDR1 is SGHTA and CDR2 is FQGTGA.

This clonotype was seen ten or more times. The CDR3 nucleotides read TGTGCCAGCAGTTACGGGGGGATAGGTCAGCCCCAGCATTTT. Translated: CASSYGGIGQPQHF. V usage is TRBV6-2 or TRBV6-3 and J usage is TRBJ1-5; tentatively, D is TRBD1 (5 bases). The CDR3 runs 14 residues. The germline V gene has CDR1 MNHEY and CDR2 SVGEGT. V gave up 2 bases and J gave up 6 bases, with 11 bases separating them.

This clonotype was picked up a small number of times. The chain recombines TRBV24-1 with TRBJ1-2; D remains unclear. The germline CDR1 and CDR2 sequences are KGHDR and SFDVKD. This CDR3 is built from 14 residues. Trimming shortened V by 4 bases and J by 2 bases, and 10 bases separated the two germline ends. The CDR3 sequence: CATSDPSGNYGYTF. DNA of the CDR3: TGTGCCACCAGTGACCCCTCCGGGAACTATGGCTACACCTTC.

The rearrangement links TRBV15 to TRBJ2-5; no clear D gene. V shed 0 bases and J shed 5 bases, with 10 bases lying between them. Per germline, CDR1 LNHNV and CDR2 YYDKDF (reference sequence). CDR3 size: 14 residues. CDR3 sequence: CATSRDPSAETQYF. The CDR3 nucleotides read TGTGCCACCAGCAGAGATCCATCCGCGGAGACCCAGTACTTC.

This clonotype has just one count. The chain recombines TRBV19 with TRBJ2-3; D remains ambiguous. Trimming removed 10 bases from V and 2 bases from J, with 16 bases in between. The CDR3 extends over 14 amino acids. Germline assignment: CDR1 LNHDA and CDR2 SQIVND (reference sequence). CDR3 bases: TGTGCCACCCGAGGCTCCCCCTCCACAGATACGCAGTATTTT. Encoded protein: CATRGSPSTDTQYF.

The chain employs TRBV6-1 and TRBJ1-3, with 9 bases that match TRBD1. The CDR3 extends over 16 amino acids. Germline V gene lookup returns CDR1 MNHNS and CDR2 SASEGT. The ends lost 5 bases at V and 0 bases at J; junction bases unmatched: 5. CDR3 sequence (DNA): TGTGCCAGCAGTCTGGACAGGGGAAACTCTGGAAACACCATATATTTT. Its protein is CASSLDRGNSGNTIYF.

This clonotype showed up many times. The chain has TRBV6-1 and TRBJ1-5; D perhaps matches TRBD1 (6 bases). The CDR3 runs to 15 residues. With 2 bases removed from V and 7 bases from J, the gap between germline ends came to 15 bases. CDR1 is MNHNS, CDR2 SASEGT, per germline. Here the CDR3 reads CASSEPTGPLQPQHF. CDR3 nucleotide sequence: TGTGCCAGCAGTGAACCGACAGGCCCACTCCAGCCCCAGCATTTT.

On this clonotype: One end of the junction varies from germline; a read error may be responsible. The genes are TRBV25-1 and TRBJ2-7, with 10 bases aligning to TRBD1. CDR1 and CDR2 (germline): MGHDK, SYGVNS. The CDR3 extends over 17 amino acids. CDR3 nucleotide sequence: TGTGCCAGCAGTGGAACCTCTTTGGGACAGGGGTATTACGTGCAGTACTTC. Protein product: CASSGTSLGQGYYVQYF.

Concerning this clonotype itself: A junction boundary mismatches the germline segment, possibly from a read error. The V gene is TRBV7-3, the J gene TRBJ2-5; D possibly corresponds to TRBD2 (6 bases). Looked up from germline, CDR1 is SGHTA and CDR2 is FQGTGA. The CDR3 covers 15 residues. For the CDR3, the DNA is TGCGCCAGCAGCTTGGATGGGACTTATGGAGAGACCCAGTACTTC. Its translation is CASSLDGTYGETQYF.

The chain employs TRBV19 and TRBJ1-4; 9 bases match TRBD1. The ends lost 10 bases at V and 5 bases at J; junction bases unmatched: 8. There are 14 residues in the CDR3. Per germline, CDR1 LNHDA and CDR2 SQIVND (reference sequence). The CDR3 is CATAVGQGNEKLFF. CDR3 DNA: TGTGCCACCGCCGTGGGACAGGGCAATGAAAAACTGTTTTTT.

This clonotype was recorded a few times. V usage is TRBV20-1 and J usage is TRBJ2-5; D ambiguous. The germline gives CDR1 DFQATT, CDR2 SNEGSKA (reference sequence). The ends were cut back, 2 bases at V and 9 bases at J, with 16 bases in the middle. The CDR3 has 13 amino acids. The CDR3 is CSARTDSNQPQYF. In DNA form, the CDR3 reads TGCAGTGCTAGAACTGATAGCAATCAGCCCCAGTACTTC.

The chain uses TRBV7-9 and TRBJ2-7; D gene unclear. Deletions cut 6 bases from V and 1 base from J, with 10 bases between. CDR3 size: 13 residues. Germline-derived CDR1 and CDR2 are SEHNR and FQNEAQ (reference sequence). The CDR3 DNA reads TGTGCCAGCAGTGAAAACAGATCCTACGAGCAGTACTTC. Encoded protein: CASSENRSYEQYF. The entire variable domain, with the rest obtained from reference TRBV7-9 and TRBJ2-7, is as follows: DTGVSQNPRHKITKRGQNVTFRCDPISEHNRLYWYRQTLGQGPEFLTYFQNEAQLEKSRLLSDRFSAERPKGSFSTLEIQRTEQGDSAMYLCASSENRSYEQYFGPGTRLTVT.

The chain links TRBV20-1 to TRBJ2-5, with a tentative D call TRBD2 (5 bases). Germline V CDR1 and CDR2: DFQATT, SNEGSKA (reference sequence). V lost 6 bases and J 5 bases, leaving 25 bases between the germline ends. The CDR3 contains 16 residues. The CDR3 spells CSAPLGHSLGVETQYF. DNA for the CDR3: TGCAGTGCCCCCCTCGGGCACAGTTTGGGAGTGGAGACCCAGTACTTC.

CDR3 in DNA: TGTGCCACCAGCAGCGCCGGGTTTCTAGCGGGACTTCGCAATGAGCAGTTCTTC. Translating gives CATSSAGFLAGLRNEQFF. The chain has TRBV15 and TRBJ2-1; 9 nucleotides line up with TRBD2. Germline V gives CDR1 LNHNV, CDR2 YYDKDF (reference sequence). The J segment lost 6 bases and the V segment lost 3 bases, leaving 15 bases of the junction unmatched. CDR3 length: 18 amino acids. Filled out from reference TRBV15 and TRBJ2-1, the complete variable domain reads DAMVIQNPRYQVTQFGKPVTLSCSQTLNHNVMYWYQQKSSQAPKLLFHYYDKDFNNEADTPDNFQSRRPNTSFCFLDIRSPGLGDTAMYLCATSSAGFLAGLRNEQFFGPGTRLTVL.

The V and J genes are TRBV4-1 and TRBJ2-2; D is ambiguous. CDR3 length: 12 amino acids. Germline loops: CDR1 MGHRA, CDR2 YSYEKL. The V end lost 6 bases, the J end lost 5 bases, and 7 bases lay between the germline ends. The CDR3, as DNA: TGCGCCAGCAGACATACAACCGGGGAGCTGTTTTTT. Translated: CASRHTTGELFF.

This clonotype came up many times. V gene TRBV5-1 combines with J gene TRBJ2-7; 7 bases fit TRBD2. The CDR3 spans 15 residues. Losses at the gene ends were 2 bases for V and 1 base for J; bases not matched to a gene: 6. The germline gives CDR1 SGHRS, CDR2 YFSETQ. The CDR3 bases are TGCGCCAGCAGCTTAATGACTAGCCGTTCCTACGAGCAGTACTTC. Its protein product is CASSLMTSRSYEQYF.

J is TRBJ2-1 and V is TRBV7-6; TRBD2 agrees at 11 bases. Germline V CDR1 and CDR2: SGHVS, FNYEAQ. V was clipped by 3 bases and J by 6 bases; unmatched bases: 7. The CDR3 extends over 16 amino acids. DNA of the CDR3: TGTGCCAGCAGCTTGGAGACTAGCGGGGACTTCAATGAGCAGTTCTTC. As protein: CASSLETSGDFNEQFF.

The gene calls are TRBV29-1 and TRBJ2-3, with TRBD2 matching 11 bases. Germline lookup yields CDR1 SQVTM and CDR2 ANQGSEA. The V and J ends lost 2 bases and 4 bases, in that order; junction bases with no gene match: 14. This CDR3 spans 18 amino acids. The CDR3 DNA follows: TGCAGCGTTGAATCGGATAGCGGGGGGGGGGCGTTGGCAGATACGCAGTATTTT. Translating gives CSVESDSGGGALADTQYF.

This clonotype occurred once. The chain couples TRBV2 to TRBJ1-1, with unresolved D. CDR1 is SNHLY and CDR2 is FYNNEI in the germline V gene. The CDR3 has 13 amino acids. Trimming stripped 4 bases from V and 7 bases from J, with 13 bases between. Here the CDR3 DNA reads TGTGCCAGCAGTGCGGAGGTTCAGGTTGAAGCTTTCTTT. Protein sequence: CASSAEVQVEAFF.

CDR3 nucleotide sequence: TGTGCCAGCAGCTGGCAGGTGATGGGGGGCTACACCTTC. The encoded protein is CASSWQVMGGYTF. The chain is built from TRBV5-8 and TRBJ1-2; D unclear. The CDR3 is 13 amino acids. Germline loops: CDR1 SGHTS, CDR2 YDEGEE. V dropped 3 bases and J dropped 8 bases, with 14 bases sitting between them.

The chain uses TRBV7-9 and TRBJ1-6, with unresolved D. CDR3 size: 12 residues. The germline gives CDR1 SEHNR, CDR2 FQNEAQ (reference sequence). V shed 7 bases and J shed 10 bases, with 11 bases lying between them. CDR3 residues: CASTSVASPLHF. Here the CDR3 DNA reads TGTGCCAGCACCTCAGTCGCCTCACCCCTCCACTTT.

The chain uses TRBV9 and TRBJ2-5; D may be TRBD1 (5 bases). This CDR3 has 13 residues. Germline CDR1 reads SGDLS; CDR2 reads YYNGEE. V gave up 0 bases and J gave up 3 bases, with 6 bases separating them. The CDR3 DNA is TGTGCCAGCAGCGTAGAAGGGGAAGAGACCCAGTACTTC. It specifies CASSVEGEETQYF.

The V and J genes are TRBV12-3 or TRBV12-4 and TRBJ2-2; TRBD1 aligns across 7 bases. This CDR3 is 14 amino acids long. Germline trimming cut 9 bases from V and 4 bases from J; bases unmatched to any gene: 8. This CDR3 is CASRKDRATGELFF. The CDR3 bases are TGTGCCAGTAGAAAAGACAGGGCCACCGGGGAGCTGTTTTTT.

The CDR3 DNA follows: TGTGCCAGCAGCCAAGATCTAGGCAATGAGCAGTTCTTC. Residues: CASSQDLGNEQFF. The chain combines TRBV14 with TRBJ2-1; unclear D gene. The V gene's germline CDR1 is SGHDN and CDR2 FVKESK. The length of the CDR3 is 13 residues. Between the trimmed V and J ends, which lost 0 bases and 6 bases, there was a span of 6 bases.

The chain uses TRBV19 and TRBJ1-4; D is undetermined. Germline CDR1 is LNHDA and CDR2 is SQIVND (reference sequence). This CDR3 comprises 13 residues. With 3 bases removed from V and 4 bases from J, the gap between germline ends came to 6 bases. CDR3 DNA: TGTGCCAGTAGTATGCAGGTTAATGAAAAACTGTTTTTT. This gives the protein CASSMQVNEKLFF. The variable domain in full, completed from reference TRBV19 and TRBJ1-4, reads DGGITQSPKYLFRKEGQNVTLSCEQNLNHDAMYWYRQDPGQGLRLIYYSQIVNDFQKGDIAEGYSVSREKKESFPLTVTSAQKNPTAFYLCASSMQVNEKLFFGSGTQLSVL.

This clonotype showed up just once. A much larger clone lies one base from this, so it may be a read error. No DNA is shown, since the ends of the CDR3 on it are uncertain; the CDR3 is the one TCRdb lists. The rearrangement uses TRBV6-5 and TRBJ2-2; no check of the table's D call, TRBD1, against the DNA was made. The CDR3 region is 15 residues in length, termini included. CDR1 MNHEY and CDR2 SVGAGI come from the germline V gene. The CDR3 is CASSYWAGGAGELYF.